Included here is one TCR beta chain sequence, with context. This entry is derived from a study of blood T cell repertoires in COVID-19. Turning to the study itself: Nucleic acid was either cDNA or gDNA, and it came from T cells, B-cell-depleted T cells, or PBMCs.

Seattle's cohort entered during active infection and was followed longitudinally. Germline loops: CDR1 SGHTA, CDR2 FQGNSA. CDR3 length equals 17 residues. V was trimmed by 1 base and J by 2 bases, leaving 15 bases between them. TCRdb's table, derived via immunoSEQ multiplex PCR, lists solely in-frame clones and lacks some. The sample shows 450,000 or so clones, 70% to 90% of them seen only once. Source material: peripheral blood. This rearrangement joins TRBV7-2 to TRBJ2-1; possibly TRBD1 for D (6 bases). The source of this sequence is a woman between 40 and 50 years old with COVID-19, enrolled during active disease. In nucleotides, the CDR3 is TGTGCCAGCAGCTTAGGTTTGGGGGCCTCGACCTACAATGAGCAGTTCTTC. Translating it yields CASSLGLGASTYNEQFF.